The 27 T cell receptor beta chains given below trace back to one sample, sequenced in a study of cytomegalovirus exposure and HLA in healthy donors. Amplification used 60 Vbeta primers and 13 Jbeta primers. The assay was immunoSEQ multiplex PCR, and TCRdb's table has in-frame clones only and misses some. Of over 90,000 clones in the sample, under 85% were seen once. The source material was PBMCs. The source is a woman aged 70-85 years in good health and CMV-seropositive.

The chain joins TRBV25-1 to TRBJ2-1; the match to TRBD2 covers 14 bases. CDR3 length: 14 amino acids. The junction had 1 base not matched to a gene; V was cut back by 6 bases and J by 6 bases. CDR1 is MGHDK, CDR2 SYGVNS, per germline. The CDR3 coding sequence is TGTGCCAGCAGGACTAGCGGGGGGGCCAATGAGCAGTTCTTC. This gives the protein CASRTSGGANEQFF.

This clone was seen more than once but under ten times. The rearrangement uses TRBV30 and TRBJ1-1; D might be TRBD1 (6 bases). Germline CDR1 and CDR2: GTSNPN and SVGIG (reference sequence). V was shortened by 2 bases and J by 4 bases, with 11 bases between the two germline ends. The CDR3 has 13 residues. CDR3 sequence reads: CAWSSTGITEAFF. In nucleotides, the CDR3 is TGTGCCTGGAGTTCTACAGGGATCACTGAAGCTTTCTTT.

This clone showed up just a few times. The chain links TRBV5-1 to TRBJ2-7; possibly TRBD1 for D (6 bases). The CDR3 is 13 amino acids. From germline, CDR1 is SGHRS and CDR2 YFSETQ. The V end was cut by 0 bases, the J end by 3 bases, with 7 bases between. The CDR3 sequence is CASSLGDNYEQYF. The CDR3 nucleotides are TGCGCCAGCAGCTTGGGGGACAACTACGAGCAGTACTTC.

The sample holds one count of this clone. The CDR3 coding sequence is TGTGCCAGCAGTTTACAGGGGACAGGCAATGAGCAGTTCTTC. The encoded protein is CASSLQGTGNEQFF. The chain uses TRBV27 and TRBJ2-1; 8 nucleotides match TRBD1. The ends lost 2 bases at V and 6 bases at J; junction bases unmatched: 3. The CDR3 runs 14 residues. From germline, CDR1 is MNHEY and CDR2 SMNVEV (reference sequence).

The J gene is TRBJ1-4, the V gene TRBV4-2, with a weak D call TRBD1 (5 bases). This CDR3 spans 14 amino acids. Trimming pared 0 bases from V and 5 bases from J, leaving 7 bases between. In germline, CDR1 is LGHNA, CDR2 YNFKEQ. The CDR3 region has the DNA TGTGCCAGCAGCCAAGAGGGGGGGAATGAAAAACTGTTTTTT. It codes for CASSQEGGNEKLFF.

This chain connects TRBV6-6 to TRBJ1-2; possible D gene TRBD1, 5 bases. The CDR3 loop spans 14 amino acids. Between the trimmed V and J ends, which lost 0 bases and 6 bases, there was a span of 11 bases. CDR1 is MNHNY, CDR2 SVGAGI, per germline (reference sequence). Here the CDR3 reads CASSYSAGKDGYTF. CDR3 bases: TGTGCCAGCAGTTACTCCGCAGGGAAGGATGGCTACACCTTC.

CDR3 DNA sequence: TGTGCCAGCTCACCTTTGGGACAGGGAGATGAAGCTTTCTTT. Its protein product is CASSPLGQGDEAFF. The chain combines TRBV18 with TRBJ1-1, with 9 bases lining up with TRBD1. V gave up 3 bases and J gave up 7 bases; unmatched junction bases: 6. The CDR3 contains 14 residues. The germline CDR1 and CDR2 sequences are KGHSH and LQKENI.

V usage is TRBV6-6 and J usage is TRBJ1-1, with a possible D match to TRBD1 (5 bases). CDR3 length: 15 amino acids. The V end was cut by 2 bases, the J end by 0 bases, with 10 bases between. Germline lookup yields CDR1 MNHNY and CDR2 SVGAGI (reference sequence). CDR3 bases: TGTGCCAGCAGTTACGAACCGGGGGTGAACACTGAAGCTTTCTTT. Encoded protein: CASSYEPGVNTEAFF.

CDR3 nucleotides: TGTGCCAGCAGCTTGGCCTCCCCCTCCTACGAGCAGTACTTC. Translating it yields CASSLASPSYEQYF. This chain uses TRBV13 with TRBJ2-7; D ambiguous. Germline CDR1 PRHDT, CDR2 FYEKMQ (reference sequence). Trimming removed 3 bases from V and 0 bases from J, with 9 bases in between. This CDR3 has 14 residues.

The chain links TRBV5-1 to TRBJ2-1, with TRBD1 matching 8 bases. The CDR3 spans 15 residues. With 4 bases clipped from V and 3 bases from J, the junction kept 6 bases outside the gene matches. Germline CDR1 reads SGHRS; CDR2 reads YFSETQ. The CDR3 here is CASSNSGTGYNEQFF. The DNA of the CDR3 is TGCGCCAGCAGCAACTCCGGGACAGGCTACAATGAGCAGTTCTTC.

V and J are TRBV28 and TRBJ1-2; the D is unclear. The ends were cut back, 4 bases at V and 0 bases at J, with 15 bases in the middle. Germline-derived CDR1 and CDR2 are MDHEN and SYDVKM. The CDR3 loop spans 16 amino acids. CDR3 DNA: TGTGCCAGCAGTTCTACCTGGGAGAAAGCTAACTATGGCTACACCTTC. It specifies CASSSTWEKANYGYTF.

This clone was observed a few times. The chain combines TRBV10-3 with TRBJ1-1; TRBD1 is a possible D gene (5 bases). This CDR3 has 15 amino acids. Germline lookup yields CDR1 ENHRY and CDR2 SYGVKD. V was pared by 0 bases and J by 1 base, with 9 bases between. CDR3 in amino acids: CAISESSGSNTEAFF. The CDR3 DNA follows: TGTGCCATCAGTGAGTCTTCAGGGTCGAACACTGAAGCTTTCTTT.

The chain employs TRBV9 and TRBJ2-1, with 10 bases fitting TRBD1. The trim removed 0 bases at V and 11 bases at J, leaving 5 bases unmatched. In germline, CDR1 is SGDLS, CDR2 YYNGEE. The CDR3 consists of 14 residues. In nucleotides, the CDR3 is TGTGCCAGCAGCGTAGGGGGACAGGGGTCCCAGCAGTTCTTC. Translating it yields CASSVGGQGSQQFF.

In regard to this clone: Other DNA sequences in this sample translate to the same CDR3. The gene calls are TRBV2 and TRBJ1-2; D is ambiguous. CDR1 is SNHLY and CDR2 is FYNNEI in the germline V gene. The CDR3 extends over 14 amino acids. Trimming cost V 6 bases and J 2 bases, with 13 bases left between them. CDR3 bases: TGTGCCAGCAGCCTCTCGACGGGGAACTATGGCTACACCTTC. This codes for CASSLSTGNYGYTF.

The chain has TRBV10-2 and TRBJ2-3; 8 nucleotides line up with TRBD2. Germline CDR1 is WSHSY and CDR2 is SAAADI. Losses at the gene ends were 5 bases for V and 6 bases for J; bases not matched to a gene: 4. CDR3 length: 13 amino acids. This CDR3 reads CASSPGGPDTQYF. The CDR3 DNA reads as TGCGCCAGCAGTCCGGGGGGGCCGGATACGCAGTATTTT.

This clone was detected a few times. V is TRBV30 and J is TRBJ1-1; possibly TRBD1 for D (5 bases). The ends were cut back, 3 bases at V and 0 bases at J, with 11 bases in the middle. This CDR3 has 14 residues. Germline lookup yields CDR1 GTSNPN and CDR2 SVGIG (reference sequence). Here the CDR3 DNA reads TGTGCCTGGAGGAAGACAGACATGAACACTGAAGCTTTCTTT. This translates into CAWRKTDMNTEAFF.

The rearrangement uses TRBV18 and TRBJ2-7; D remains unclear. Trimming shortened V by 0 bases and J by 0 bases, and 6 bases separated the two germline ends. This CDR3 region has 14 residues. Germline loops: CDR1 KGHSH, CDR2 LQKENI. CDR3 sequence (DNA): TGTGCCAGCTCACCACCTTCAGGCTCCTACGAGCAGTACTTC. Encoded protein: CASSPPSGSYEQYF.

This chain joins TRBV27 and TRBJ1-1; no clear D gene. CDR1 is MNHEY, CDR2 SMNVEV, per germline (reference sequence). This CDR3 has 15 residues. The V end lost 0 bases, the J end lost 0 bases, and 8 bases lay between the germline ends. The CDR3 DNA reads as TGTGCCAGCAGTTTATCGGGCCAGCTGAACACTGAAGCTTTCTTT. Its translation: CASSLSGQLNTEAFF.

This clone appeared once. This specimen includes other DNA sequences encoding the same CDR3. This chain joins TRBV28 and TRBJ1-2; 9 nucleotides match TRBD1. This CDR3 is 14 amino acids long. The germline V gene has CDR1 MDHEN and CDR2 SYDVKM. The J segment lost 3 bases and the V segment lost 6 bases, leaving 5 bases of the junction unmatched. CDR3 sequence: CASSPGTGYYGYTF. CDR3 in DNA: TGTGCCAGCAGCCCTGGGACAGGGTACTATGGCTACACCTTC.

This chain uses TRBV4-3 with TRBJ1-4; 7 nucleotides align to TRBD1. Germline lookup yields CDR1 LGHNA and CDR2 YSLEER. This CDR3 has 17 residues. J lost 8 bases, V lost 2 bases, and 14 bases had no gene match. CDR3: CASSQRPGTEVAEKLFF. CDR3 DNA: TGCGCCAGCAGCCAAAGACCCGGGACAGAAGTGGCCGAAAAACTGTTTTTT.

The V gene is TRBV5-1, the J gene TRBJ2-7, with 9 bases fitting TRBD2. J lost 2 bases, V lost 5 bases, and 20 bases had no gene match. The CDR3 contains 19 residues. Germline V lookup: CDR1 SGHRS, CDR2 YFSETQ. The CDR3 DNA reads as TGCGCCAGCAGAGGAGGGACTCCCCGCCGGGGACTAGCAACCTACGAGCAGTACTTC. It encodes CASRGGTPRRGLATYEQYF.

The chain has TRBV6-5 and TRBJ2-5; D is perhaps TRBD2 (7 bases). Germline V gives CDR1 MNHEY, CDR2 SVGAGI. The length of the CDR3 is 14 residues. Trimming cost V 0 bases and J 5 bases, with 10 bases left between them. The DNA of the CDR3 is TGTGCCAGCAGTTACTCGGGGGGGCGCGAGACCCAGTACTTC. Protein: CASSYSGGRETQYF.

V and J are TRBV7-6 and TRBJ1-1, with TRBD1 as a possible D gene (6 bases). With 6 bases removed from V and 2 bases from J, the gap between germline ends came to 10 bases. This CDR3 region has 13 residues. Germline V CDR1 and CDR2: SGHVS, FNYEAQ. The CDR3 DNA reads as TGTGCCAGCAGACCACAGGGCAACACTGAAGCTTTCTTT. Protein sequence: CASRPQGNTEAFF.

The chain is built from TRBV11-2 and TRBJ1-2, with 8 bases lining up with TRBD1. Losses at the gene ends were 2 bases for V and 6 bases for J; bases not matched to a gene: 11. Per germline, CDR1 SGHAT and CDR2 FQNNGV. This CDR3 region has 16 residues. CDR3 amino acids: CASSLRSPGGEDGYTF. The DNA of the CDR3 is TGTGCCAGCAGCTTACGGTCCCCAGGGGGCGAGGATGGCTACACCTTC.

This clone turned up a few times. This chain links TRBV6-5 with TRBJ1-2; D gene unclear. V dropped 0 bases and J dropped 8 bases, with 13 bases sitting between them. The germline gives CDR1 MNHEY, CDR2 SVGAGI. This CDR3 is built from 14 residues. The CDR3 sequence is CASSYSIGEGGYTF. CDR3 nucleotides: TGTGCCAGCAGTTACTCGATCGGGGAGGGCGGCTACACCTTC.

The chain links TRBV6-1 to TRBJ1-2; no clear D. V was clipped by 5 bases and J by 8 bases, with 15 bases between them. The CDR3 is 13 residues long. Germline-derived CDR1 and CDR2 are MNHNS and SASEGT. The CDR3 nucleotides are TGTGCCAGCAGTTCTCGTAGCCCTGGAGGCTACACCTTC. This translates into CASSSRSPGGYTF.

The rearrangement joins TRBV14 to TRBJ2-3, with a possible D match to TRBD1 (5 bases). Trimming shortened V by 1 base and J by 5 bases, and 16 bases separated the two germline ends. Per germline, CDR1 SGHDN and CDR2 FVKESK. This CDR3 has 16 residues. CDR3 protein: CASSQVDWGVIDTQYF. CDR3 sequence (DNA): TGTGCCAGCAGCCAAGTCGACTGGGGCGTGATAGATACGCAGTATTTT.